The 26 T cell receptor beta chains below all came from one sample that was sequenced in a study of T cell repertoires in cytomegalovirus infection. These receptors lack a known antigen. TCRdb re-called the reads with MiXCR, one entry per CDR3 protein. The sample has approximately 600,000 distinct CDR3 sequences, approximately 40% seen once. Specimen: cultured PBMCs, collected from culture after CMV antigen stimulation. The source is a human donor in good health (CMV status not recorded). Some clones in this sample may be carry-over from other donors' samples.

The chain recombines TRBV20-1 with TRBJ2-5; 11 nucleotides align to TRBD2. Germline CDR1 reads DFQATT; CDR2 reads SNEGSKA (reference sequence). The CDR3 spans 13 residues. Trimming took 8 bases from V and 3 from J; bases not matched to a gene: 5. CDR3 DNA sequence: TGCAGTCCAAGACTAGCGGGAAAAGAGACCCAGTACTTC. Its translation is CSPRLAGKETQYF.

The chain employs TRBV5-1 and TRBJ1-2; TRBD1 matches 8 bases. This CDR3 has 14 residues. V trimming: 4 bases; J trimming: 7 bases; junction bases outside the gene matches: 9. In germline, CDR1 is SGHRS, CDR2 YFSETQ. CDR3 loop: CASSPDRAEVGYTF. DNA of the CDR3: TGCGCCAGCAGCCCGGACAGGGCCGAGGTTGGCTACACCTTC.

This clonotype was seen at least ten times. CDR3 protein: CASRPGGIYGYTF. CDR3 sequence (DNA): TGTGCCAGCAGGCCTGGAGGGATCTATGGCTACACCTTC. This chain connects TRBV7-2 to TRBJ1-2; D is undetermined. CDR1 SGHTA and CDR2 FQGNSA come from the germline V gene. The CDR3 loop spans 13 amino acids. Trimming took off 6 bases at V and 4 bases at J, with 12 bases between the two ends.

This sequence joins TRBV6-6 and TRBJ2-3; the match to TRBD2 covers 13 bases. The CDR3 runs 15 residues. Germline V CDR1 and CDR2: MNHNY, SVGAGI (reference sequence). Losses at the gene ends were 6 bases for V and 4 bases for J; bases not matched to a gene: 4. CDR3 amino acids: CASRSTSGGADTQYF. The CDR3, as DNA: TGTGCCAGCAGGTCTACTAGCGGGGGGGCAGATACGCAGTATTTT.

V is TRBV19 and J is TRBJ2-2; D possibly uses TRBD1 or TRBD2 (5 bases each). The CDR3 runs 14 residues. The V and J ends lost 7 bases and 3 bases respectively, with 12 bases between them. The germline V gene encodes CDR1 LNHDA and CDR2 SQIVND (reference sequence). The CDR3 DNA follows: TGTGCCAGTACCCCGGGACCAGACACCGGGGAGCTGTTTTTT. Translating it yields CASTPGPDTGELFF. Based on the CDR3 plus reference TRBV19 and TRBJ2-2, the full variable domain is DGGITQSPKYLFRKEGQNVTLSCEQNLNHDAMYWYRQDPGQGLRLIYYSQIVNDFQKGDIAEGYSVSREKKESFPLTVTSAQKNPTAFYLCASTPGPDTGELFFGEGSRLTVL.

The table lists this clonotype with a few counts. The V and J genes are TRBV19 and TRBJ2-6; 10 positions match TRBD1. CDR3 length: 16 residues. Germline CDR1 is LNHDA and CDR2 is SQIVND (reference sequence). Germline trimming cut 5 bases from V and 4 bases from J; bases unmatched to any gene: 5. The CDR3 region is CASSRTGGRGANVLTF. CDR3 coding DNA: TGTGCCAGTAGTCGGACAGGGGGTAGAGGGGCCAACGTCCTGACTTTC. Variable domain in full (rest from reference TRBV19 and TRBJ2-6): DGGITQSPKYLFRKEGQNVTLSCEQNLNHDAMYWYRQDPGQGLRLIYYSQIVNDFQKGDIAEGYSVSREKKESFPLTVTSAQKNPTAFYLCASSRTGGRGANVLTFGAGSRLTVL.

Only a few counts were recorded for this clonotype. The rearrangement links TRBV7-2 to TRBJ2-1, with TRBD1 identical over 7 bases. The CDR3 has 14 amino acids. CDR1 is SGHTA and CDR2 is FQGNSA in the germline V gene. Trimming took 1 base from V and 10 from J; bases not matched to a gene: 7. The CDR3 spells CASSLGQGNGEQFF. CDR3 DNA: TGTGCCAGCAGCTTAGGACAGGGAAATGGAGAGCAGTTCTTC.

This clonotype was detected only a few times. Here the CDR3 reads CASSRRQGLGTEAFF. CDR3 DNA sequence: TGTGCCAGCAGCCGTAGACAGGGTTTGGGCACTGAAGCTTTCTTT. The genes are TRBV6-6 and TRBJ1-1; TRBD1 aligns across 7 bases. CDR3 size: 15 residues. V shed 6 bases and J 4 bases; nucleotides not matched to a gene: 11. CDR1 is MNHNY, CDR2 SVGAGI, per germline (reference sequence).

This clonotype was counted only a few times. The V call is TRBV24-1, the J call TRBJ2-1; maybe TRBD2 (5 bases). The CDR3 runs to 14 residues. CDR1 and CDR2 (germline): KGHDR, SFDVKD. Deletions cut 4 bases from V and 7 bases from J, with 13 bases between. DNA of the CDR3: TGTGCCACCAGTGAACCGGGGTCGGTTAATGAGCAGTTCTTC. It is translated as CATSEPGSVNEQFF.

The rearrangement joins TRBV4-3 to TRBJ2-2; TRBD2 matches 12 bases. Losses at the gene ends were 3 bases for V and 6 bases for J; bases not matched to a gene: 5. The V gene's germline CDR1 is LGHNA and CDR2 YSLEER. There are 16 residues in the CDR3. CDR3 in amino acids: CASSHQLAGGPGELFF. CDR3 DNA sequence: TGCGCCAGCAGCCACCAACTAGCGGGAGGCCCCGGGGAGCTGTTTTTT.

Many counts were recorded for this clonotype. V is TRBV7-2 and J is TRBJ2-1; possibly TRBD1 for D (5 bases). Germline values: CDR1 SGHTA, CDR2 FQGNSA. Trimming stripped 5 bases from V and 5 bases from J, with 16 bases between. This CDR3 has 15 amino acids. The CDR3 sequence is CASSQGVAVHNEQFF. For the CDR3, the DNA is TGTGCCAGCAGCCAAGGGGTGGCGGTCCACAATGAGCAGTTCTTC.

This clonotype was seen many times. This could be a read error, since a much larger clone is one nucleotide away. The CDR3 sequence: CASSLESNQPQHF. In DNA, the CDR3 is TGTGCCAGCAGCTTAGAGAGCAATCAGCCCCAGCATTTT. The rearrangement uses TRBV12-3 or TRBV12-4 and TRBJ1-5; D gene ambiguous. The CDR3 is 13 residues long.

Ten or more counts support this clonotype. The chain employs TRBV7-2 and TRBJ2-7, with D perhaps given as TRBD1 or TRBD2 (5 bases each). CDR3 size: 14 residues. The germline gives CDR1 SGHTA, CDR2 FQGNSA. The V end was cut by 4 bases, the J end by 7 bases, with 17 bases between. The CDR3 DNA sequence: TGTGCCAGCAGCTGGGGACGGAACTACGAGGAGCAGTACTTC. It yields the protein CASSWGRNYEEQYF.

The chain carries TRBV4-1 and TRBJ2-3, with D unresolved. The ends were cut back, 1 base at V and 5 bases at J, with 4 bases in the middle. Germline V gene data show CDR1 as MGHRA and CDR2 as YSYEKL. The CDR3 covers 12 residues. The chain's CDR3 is CASSQVLDTQYF. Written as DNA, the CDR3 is TGCGCCAGCAGCCAAGTGCTAGATACGCAGTATTTT.

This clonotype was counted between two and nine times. CDR3 DNA sequence: TGTGCCAGCAGTTACAGGGAGGTCGAGCAGTACTTC. It is translated as CASSYREVEQYF. The rearrangement joins TRBV6-8 to TRBJ2-7, with D tentatively TRBD2 (6 bases). Germline assignment: CDR1 MNHGY and CDR2 SAAAGT. The CDR3 contains 12 residues. V was trimmed by 2 bases and J by 6 bases, leaving 8 bases between them.

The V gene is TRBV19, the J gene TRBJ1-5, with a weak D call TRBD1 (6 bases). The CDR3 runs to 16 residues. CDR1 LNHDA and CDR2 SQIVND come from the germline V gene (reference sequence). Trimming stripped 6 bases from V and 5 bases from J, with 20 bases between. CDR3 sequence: CASSLFGQPTDQPQHF. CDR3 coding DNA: TGTGCCAGTAGCCTCTTTGGACAGCCGACGGATCAGCCCCAGCATTTT.

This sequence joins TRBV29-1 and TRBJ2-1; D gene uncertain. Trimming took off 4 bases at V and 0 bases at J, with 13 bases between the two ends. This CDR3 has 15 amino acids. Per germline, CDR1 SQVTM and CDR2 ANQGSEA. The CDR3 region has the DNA TGCAGCGTTGGGAAGCGCGCCAGCTCCTACAATGAGCAGTTCTTC. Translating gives CSVGKRASSYNEQFF.

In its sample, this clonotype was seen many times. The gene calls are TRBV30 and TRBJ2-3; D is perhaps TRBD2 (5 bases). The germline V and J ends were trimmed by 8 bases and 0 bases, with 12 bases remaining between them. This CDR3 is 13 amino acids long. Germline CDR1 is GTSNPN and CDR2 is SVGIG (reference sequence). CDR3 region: CAISGISTDTQYF. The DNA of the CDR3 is TGTGCCATTTCCGGGATTAGCACAGATACGCAGTATTTT.

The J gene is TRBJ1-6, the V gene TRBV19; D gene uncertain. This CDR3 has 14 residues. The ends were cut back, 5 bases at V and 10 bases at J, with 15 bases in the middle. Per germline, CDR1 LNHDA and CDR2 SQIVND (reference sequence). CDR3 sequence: CASSPRERHSPLHF. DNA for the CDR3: TGTGCCAGTAGTCCGAGAGAAAGACACTCACCCCTCCACTTT.

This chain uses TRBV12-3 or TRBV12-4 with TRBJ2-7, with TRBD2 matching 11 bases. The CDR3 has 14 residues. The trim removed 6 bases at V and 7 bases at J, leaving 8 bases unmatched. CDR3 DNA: TGTGCCAGCAGGCCGGGACTAGCGGTAGGGGAGCAGTACTTC. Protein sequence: CASRPGLAVGEQYF.

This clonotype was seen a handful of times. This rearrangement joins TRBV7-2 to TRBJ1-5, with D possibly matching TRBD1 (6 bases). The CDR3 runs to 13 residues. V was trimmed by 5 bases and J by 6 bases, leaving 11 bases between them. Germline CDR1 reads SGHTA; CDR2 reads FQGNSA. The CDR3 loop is CASSERGGQPQHF. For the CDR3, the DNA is TGTGCCAGCAGCGAACGAGGGGGTCAGCCCCAGCATTTT.

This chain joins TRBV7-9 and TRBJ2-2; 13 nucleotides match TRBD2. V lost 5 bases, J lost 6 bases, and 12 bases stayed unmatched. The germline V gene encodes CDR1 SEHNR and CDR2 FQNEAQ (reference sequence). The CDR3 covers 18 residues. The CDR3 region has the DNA TGTGCCAGCAGCCCCGGGACTAGCGGGACCGAAGTCGCCGGGGAGCTGTTTTTT. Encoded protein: CASSPGTSGTEVAGELFF.

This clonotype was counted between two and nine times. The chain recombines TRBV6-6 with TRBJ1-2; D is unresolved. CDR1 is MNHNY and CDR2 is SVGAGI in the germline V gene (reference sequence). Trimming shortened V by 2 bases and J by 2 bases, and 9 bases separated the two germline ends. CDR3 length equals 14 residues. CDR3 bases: TGTGCCAGCAGTTACCTTCCAGCAAACTATGGCTACACCTTC. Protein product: CASSYLPANYGYTF.

The CDR3 is CASSFRGDEAFF. For the CDR3, the DNA is TGTGCCAGCAGCTTTAGGGGGGATGAAGCTTTCTTT. The V gene is TRBV7-9, the J gene TRBJ1-1; a possible D gene is TRBD1 (6 bases). Germline V lookup: CDR1 SEHNR, CDR2 FQNEAQ (reference sequence). Between the trimmed V and J ends, which lost 3 bases and 7 bases, there was a span of 9 bases. This CDR3 is built from 12 residues.

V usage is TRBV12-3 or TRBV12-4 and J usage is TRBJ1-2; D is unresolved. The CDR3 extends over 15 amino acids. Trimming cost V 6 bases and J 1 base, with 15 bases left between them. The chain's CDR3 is CASSLRRLNNYGYTF. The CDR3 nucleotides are TGTGCCAGCAGCCTCAGAAGATTGAATAACTATGGCTACACCTTC.

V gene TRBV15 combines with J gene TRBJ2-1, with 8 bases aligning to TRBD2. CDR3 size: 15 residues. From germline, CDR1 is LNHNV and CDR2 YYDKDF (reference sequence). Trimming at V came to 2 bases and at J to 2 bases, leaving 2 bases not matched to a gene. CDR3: CATSRLAGTYNEQFF. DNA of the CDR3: TGTGCCACCAGCAGACTAGCGGGTACCTACAATGAGCAGTTCTTC.